The source of this T cell receptor (beta chain) is a study of OX40 agonist ivuxolimab in advanced cancers. Overall study: Patients receiving dose escalation had hepatocellular carcinoma, melanoma, renal cell or head and neck cancer. Among those treated, three patients had partial responses, one with hepatocellular carcinoma and two with cutaneous melanoma. Overall study findings and caveats: Certain nonresponding patients likewise had low normalized T-cell clonal expansion.

From germline, CDR1 is SNHLY and CDR2 FYNNEI. The CDR3 is 16 amino acids. V shed 6 bases and J 7 bases; nucleotides not matched to a gene: 12. At cycle 4 day 1, cycle 7 day 1, and baseline, blood was sampled. As regards this clone: What it recognizes is unknown.

Profiled with immunoSEQ multiplex PCR; TCRdb holds only in-frame clones, not every one. This sample has 100,000 to 150,000 clones, with 85% to 95% found just once. The sequences come from CD4+ or CD8+ T cells sorted from blood, collected in a trial of the OX40 agonist ivuxolimab. The sequence derives from an adult with an advanced solid tumor such as melanoma, head and neck, liver or kidney cancer. The genes are TRBV2 and TRBJ2-1, with 10 bases matching TRBD2. The CDR3 reads CASSLGSSGSKNEQFF. CDR3 in DNA: TGTGCCAGCAGCTTAGGCTCTAGCGGGAGTAAAAATGAGCAGTTCTTC.